This entry lists 32 T cell receptor beta chains sequenced from one sample in a study of cytomegalovirus exposure and HLA in healthy donors. It was with 60 Vbeta and 13 Jbeta primers that the PCR ran. Sequenced by immunoSEQ multiplex PCR; TCRdb stores in-frame clones only, minus some. The sample has some 74,000 clones; over 60% are singletons. Sequencing input: PBMCs. The origin of the receptors is a male donor in good health and CMV-seronegative.

The chain carries TRBV5-1 and TRBJ2-3; 7 nucleotides match TRBD2. The CDR3 consists of 14 residues. The V segment lost 6 bases and the J segment 4 bases; nucleotides outside the gene matches: 8. Germline V gene sequence: CDR1 SGHRS, CDR2 YFSETQ. CDR3 DNA: TGCGCCAGCAAAGAAGCGGGGAGGGCAGATACGCAGTATTTT. Protein product: CASKEAGRADTQYF.

This chain uses TRBV6-1 with TRBJ2-5; 7 bases fit TRBD1. TRBJ2-7 explains the end of the DNA better; the J call may be wrong. The CDR3 length is 14 residues. Per germline, CDR1 MNHNS and CDR2 SASEGT. CDR3 sequence (DNA): TGTGCCAGCAGTGTTGACAGGGCCTACTACGAGCAGTACTTC. Translation gives CASSVDRAYYEQYF.

V gene TRBV27 combines with J gene TRBJ2-3; 9 bases line up with TRBD1. Germline values: CDR1 MNHEY, CDR2 SMNVEV (reference sequence). V was pared by 6 bases and J by 2 bases, with 9 bases of the junction left unmatched. The CDR3 has 16 residues. DNA of the CDR3: TGTGCCAGCAGAATATCGGGACAGGGCCTCACAGATACGCAGTATTTT. It is translated as CASRISGQGLTDTQYF.

The chain combines TRBV2 with TRBJ1-1; TRBD1 is a possible D gene (6 bases). Trimming shortened V by 2 bases and J by 5 bases, and 15 bases separated the two germline ends. Germline CDR1 is SNHLY and CDR2 is FYNNEI. This CDR3 contains 15 residues. CDR3: CASSERPPGVTEAFF. The DNA for the CDR3 is TGTGCCAGCAGTGAACGGCCTCCAGGGGTAACTGAAGCTTTCTTT.

Comment on this clone: The junction and the germline gene differ at one end; a read error may be behind it. This chain joins TRBV27 and TRBJ1-5; D is uncertain. The CDR3 length is 14 residues. The germline V gene has CDR1 MNHEY and CDR2 SMNVEV (reference sequence). CDR3 DNA sequence: TGTGCCAGCAGTTTTACGGGTGGCAATCAGCCCCAGAATTTT. Amino acids: CASSFTGGNQPQNF.

In DNA form, the CDR3 reads TGTGCCAGCAGTGGTGGGTCAGGGACCTACGAGCAGTACTTC. Translating it yields CASSGGSGTYEQYF. The chain is built from TRBV2 and TRBJ2-7, with D tentatively TRBD1 (5 bases). The CDR3 has 14 amino acids. Between the trimmed V and J ends, which lost 4 bases and 2 bases, there was a span of 12 bases. Germline CDR1 reads SNHLY; CDR2 reads FYNNEI.

The count of this clone is one. The chain has TRBV19 and TRBJ1-1; D remains ambiguous. Trimming cost V 10 bases and J 1 base, with 13 bases left between them. The germline gives CDR1 LNHDA, CDR2 SQIVND (reference sequence). CDR3 size: 13 residues. In DNA form, the CDR3 reads TGTGCCATTCGGGTTCGGCAGAACACTGAAGCTTTCTTT. Its translation is CAIRVRQNTEAFF.

The chain uses TRBV6-1 and TRBJ2-2, with D uncertain. CDR3 size: 15 residues. V dropped 1 base and J dropped 3 bases, with 9 bases sitting between them. Per the germline V gene, CDR1 is MNHNS and CDR2 is SASEGT. The CDR3 protein is CASSEDGAYTGELFF. The CDR3 DNA reads TGTGCCAGCAGTGAAGATGGAGCATACACCGGGGAGCTGTTTTTT.

The V call is TRBV2, the J call TRBJ1-5; no definite D call. The CDR3 length is 14 residues. Germline loops: CDR1 SNHLY, CDR2 FYNNEI. V dropped 8 bases and J dropped 2 bases, with 13 bases sitting between them. The chain's CDR3 is CASGEEGGNQPQHF. The CDR3 bases are TGTGCCAGCGGGGAGGAGGGCGGCAATCAGCCCCAGCATTTT. The full variable domain, in which reference TRBV2 and TRBJ1-5 provide the parts outside the CDR3, is EPEVTQTPSHQVTQMGQEVILRCVPISNHLYFYWYRQILGQKVEFLVSFYNNEISEKSEIFDDQFSVERPDGSNFTLKIRSTKLEDSAMYFCASGEEGGNQPQHFGDGTRLSIL.

This chain uses TRBV27 with TRBJ2-7, with 10 bases that match TRBD1. CDR1 and CDR2 from the germline V gene are MNHEY and SMNVEV (reference sequence). V lost 3 bases to trimming and J lost 4 bases; unmatched junction nucleotides: 6. The CDR3 sequence is 15 residues long. The CDR3 region is CASSLTGGPFYEQYF. The DNA of the CDR3 is TGTGCCAGCAGTTTGACAGGGGGCCCCTTTTACGAGCAGTACTTC.

This clone showed up just once. CDR3 sequence: CASSLLRRLINQPQHF. The CDR3 nucleotides read TGTGCCAGCAGTTTACTGAGGCGGTTGATCAATCAGCCCCAGCATTTT. The J gene is TRBJ1-5, the V gene TRBV28; D remains unclear. From germline, CDR1 is MDHEN and CDR2 SYDVKM. V lost 2 bases and J lost 3, with 14 bases in between. The CDR3 is 16 residues long.

With regard to this clone: Its ends do not fully match the called genes, so a read error is possible. This chain uses TRBV7-9 with TRBJ2-7, with D possibly being TRBD1 (6 bases). Germline V gives CDR1 SEHNR, CDR2 FQNEAQ (reference sequence). The CDR3 is made up of 15 amino acids. The CDR3 region is CASSFIAGTHYEQYF. CDR3 in DNA: TGCGCCAGCAGCTTTATTGCCGGGACACACTACGAGCAGTACTTC.

The chain joins TRBV4-2 to TRBJ1-2; 7 bases match TRBD1. V shed 6 bases, J shed 5 bases, and the junction held 9 bases outside the gene matches. The CDR3 is made up of 14 amino acids. Germline V CDR1 and CDR2: LGHNA, YNFKEQ. CDR3 protein: CASSAPGQIYGYTF. The CDR3 nucleotides read TGTGCCAGCAGTGCTCCGGGACAGATATATGGCTACACCTTC.

The chain joins TRBV10-3 to TRBJ2-1, with TRBD1 matching 10 bases. The CDR3 length is 13 residues. The trim removed 8 bases at V and 7 bases at J, leaving 5 bases unmatched. Per the germline V gene, CDR1 is ENHRY and CDR2 is SYGVKD. CDR3 sequence reads: CAIRQGATNEQFF. In nucleotides, the CDR3 is TGTGCCATCCGACAGGGGGCTACTAATGAGCAGTTCTTC.

The chain employs TRBV7-9 and TRBJ1-4; 7 nucleotides line up with TRBD1. This CDR3 is 14 amino acids long. V lost 5 bases to trimming and J lost 7 bases; unmatched junction nucleotides: 7. Germline CDR1 SEHNR, CDR2 FQNEAQ (reference sequence). CDR3 region: CASSLGQVGEKLFF. The CDR3 DNA follows: TGTGCCAGCAGCCTAGGACAGGTTGGTGAAAAACTGTTTTTT.

This chain connects TRBV5-5 to TRBJ1-6; D might be TRBD1 (5 bases). Between the trimmed V and J ends, which lost 2 bases and 3 bases, there was a span of 15 bases. CDR1 SGHKS and CDR2 YYEKEE come from the germline V gene (reference sequence). The length of the CDR3 is 17 residues. CDR3 residues: CASSFSPDNLYNSPLHF. CDR3 nucleotide sequence: TGTGCCAGCAGCTTCTCGCCGGACAACCTCTATAATTCACCCCTCCACTTT.

This clone was observed a handful of times. The rearrangement uses TRBV7-9 and TRBJ2-2; 9 bases are shared with TRBD1. Per the germline V gene, CDR1 is SEHNR and CDR2 is FQNEAQ (reference sequence). The ends lost 4 bases at V and 6 bases at J; junction bases unmatched: 15. The length of the CDR3 is 18 residues. CDR3 DNA sequence: TGTGCCAGCAGCTCCCCGCGCCCGGGACAGGGTGTTCCCGGGGAGCTGTTTTTT. Its protein is CASSSPRPGQGVPGELFF.

This clone has a handful of counts. J is TRBJ2-3 and V is TRBV2; 8 nucleotides agree with TRBD1. The CDR3 loop spans 15 amino acids. Per germline, CDR1 SNHLY and CDR2 FYNNEI. With 4 bases clipped from V and 4 bases from J, the junction kept 7 bases outside the gene matches. This chain's CDR3 is CASSAWTGKPDTQYF. The CDR3 DNA reads as TGTGCCAGCAGTGCGTGGACAGGGAAACCAGATACGCAGTATTTT.

V is TRBV30 and J is TRBJ2-2; TRBD2 agrees at 8 bases. Germline CDR1 reads GTSNPN; CDR2 reads SVGIG (reference sequence). The ends lost 1 base at V and 3 bases at J; junction bases unmatched: 7. This CDR3 contains 16 residues. CDR3 in DNA: TGTGCCTGGAGTGAGTCAGCGGGGGCCTACACCGGGGAGCTGTTTTTT. Translated: CAWSESAGAYTGELFF.

This clone was seen once. This rearrangement joins TRBV27 to TRBJ1-2; tentative D call: TRBD1 (5 bases). The germline V gene encodes CDR1 MNHEY and CDR2 SMNVEV (reference sequence). The length of the CDR3 is 15 residues. V gave up 6 bases and J gave up 3 bases, with 17 bases separating them. CDR3 residues: CASSSPTRGDYGYTF. CDR3 coding DNA: TGTGCCAGCAGCTCGCCGACCCGGGGGGACTATGGCTACACCTTC.

This clone has more than one count but fewer than ten. The V gene is TRBV18, the J gene TRBJ1-4; D perhaps matches TRBD1 (6 bases). The V gene lost 8 bases and the J gene lost 8 bases, with 18 bases spanning the gap. CDR3 length equals 14 residues. Per germline, CDR1 KGHSH and CDR2 LQKENI. This chain's CDR3 is CASRPTGIKEKLFF. The CDR3, as DNA: TGTGCCAGCCGTCCTACAGGGATCAAAGAAAAACTGTTTTTT.

The chain joins TRBV7-3 to TRBJ2-3; 8 bases are shared with TRBD2. The V gene end was trimmed by 5 bases and the J gene end by 0 bases; junction bases not matched to a gene: 7. Per the germline V gene, CDR1 is SGHTA and CDR2 is FQGTGA. This CDR3 spans 16 amino acids. CDR3 bases: TGTGCCAGCAGCCTCGCGGGGGGATCTAGCACAGATACGCAGTATTTT. This encodes CASSLAGGSSTDTQYF. Filled out from reference TRBV7-3 and TRBJ2-3, the complete variable domain reads GAGVSQTPSNKVTEKGKYVELRCDPISGHTALYWYRQSLGQGPEFLIYFQGTGAADDSGLPNDRFFAVRPEGSVSTLKIQRTERGDSAVYLCASSLAGGSSTDTQYFGPGTRLTVL.

The chain is built from TRBV6-6 and TRBJ1-5, with 7 bases aligning to TRBD1. CDR3 size: 16 residues. Germline-derived CDR1 and CDR2 are MNHNY and SVGAGI (reference sequence). V dropped 6 bases and J dropped 4; count of bases not matched to a gene: 12. The CDR3 DNA follows: TGTGCCAGCAGCCCAAGGACAGGACCGGGGAATCAGCCCCAGCATTTT. Residues: CASSPRTGPGNQPQHF.

This sequence joins TRBV5-6 and TRBJ1-6; TRBD1 agrees at 9 bases. The CDR3 is 14 amino acids. Germline V CDR1 and CDR2: SGHDT, YYEEEE. V trimming: 9 bases; J trimming: 7 bases; junction bases outside the gene matches: 8. CDR3 protein: CATSKGTGNSPLHF. CDR3 DNA sequence: TGTGCCACATCGAAAGGGACAGGGAATTCACCCCTCCACTTT.

The J gene is TRBJ1-5, the V gene TRBV2; no clear D. Germline CDR1 is SNHLY and CDR2 is FYNNEI. V shed 0 bases and J shed 2 bases, with 8 bases lying between them. This CDR3 is built from 15 residues. For the CDR3, the DNA is TGTGCCAGCAGTGAAGCTGGGCCCCGCAATCAGCCCCAGCATTTT. Protein: CASSEAGPRNQPQHF.

V is TRBV18 and J is TRBJ1-2; D is possibly TRBD1 (5 bases). Per germline, CDR1 KGHSH and CDR2 LQKENI. The CDR3 has 16 residues. The V and J ends lost 3 bases and 3 bases respectively, with 17 bases between them. CDR3 sequence (DNA): TGTGCCAGCTCACCGTCAGGTGGCAGGGTCGACTATGGCTACACCTTC. Encoded protein: CASSPSGGRVDYGYTF.

The V gene is TRBV5-1, the J gene TRBJ1-2, with no clear D. The V end was cut by 5 bases, the J end by 4 bases, with 21 bases between. This CDR3 region has 16 residues. Per the germline V gene, CDR1 is SGHRS and CDR2 is YFSETQ. The chain's CDR3 is CASSPSWGLLGYGYTF. The CDR3 DNA sequence: TGCGCCAGCAGTCCTAGCTGGGGTTTACTGGGCTATGGCTACACCTTC. Full variable domain (outside the CDR3, taken from reference TRBV5-1 and TRBJ1-2): KAGVTQTPRYLIKTRGQQVTLSCSPISGHRSVSWYQQTPGQGLQFLFEYFSETQRNKGNFPGRFSGRQFSNSRSEMNVSTLELGDSALYLCASSPSWGLLGYGYTFGSGTRLTVV.

V is TRBV27 and J is TRBJ2-5; D uncertain. Germline V gene data show CDR1 as MNHEY and CDR2 as SMNVEV (reference sequence). The V gene lost 3 bases and the J gene lost 0 bases, with 8 bases spanning the gap. The CDR3 runs to 14 residues. The CDR3 here is CASSFNGYQETQYF. The CDR3 nucleotides read TGTGCCAGCAGTTTTAACGGGTACCAAGAGACCCAGTACTTC.

The rearrangement uses TRBV19 and TRBJ2-2; D is undetermined. In germline, CDR1 is LNHDA, CDR2 SQIVND (reference sequence). V lost 5 bases to trimming and J lost 6 bases, with 16 bases between them. The CDR3 consists of 15 residues. CDR3 nucleotides: TGTGCCAGTAGTGCCGACACCTTTCAGTCCGGGGAGCTGTTTTTT. Residues: CASSADTFQSGELFF.

The V and J genes are TRBV5-1 and TRBJ2-7; 10 bases are shared with TRBD2. CDR1 SGHRS and CDR2 YFSETQ come from the germline V gene. Germline trimming cut 0 bases from V and 7 bases from J; bases unmatched to any gene: 7. The CDR3 is made up of 15 amino acids. This CDR3 reads CASSLATSGMREQYF. DNA for the CDR3: TGCGCCAGCAGCTTGGCCACTAGCGGGATGCGGGAGCAGTACTTC.

V and J are TRBV28 and TRBJ2-7; 8 nucleotides line up with TRBD1. Unmatched junction bases numbered 4, after V lost 8 bases and J lost 4 bases. The germline V gene encodes CDR1 MDHEN and CDR2 SYDVKM. CDR3 length: 12 amino acids. The CDR3 loop reads CASHGQGYEQYF. CDR3 DNA: TGTGCCAGCCACGGACAGGGTTACGAGCAGTACTTC.

The chain has TRBV18 and TRBJ2-5, with 8 bases aligning to TRBD1. J was trimmed by 3 bases and V by 2 bases; bases with no gene match: 5. This CDR3 region has 15 residues. Germline V CDR1 and CDR2: KGHSH, LQKENI. The CDR3 sequence is CASSPGQGAEETQYF. CDR3 coding DNA: TGTGCCAGCTCACCAGGGCAGGGGGCGGAAGAGACCCAGTACTTC.